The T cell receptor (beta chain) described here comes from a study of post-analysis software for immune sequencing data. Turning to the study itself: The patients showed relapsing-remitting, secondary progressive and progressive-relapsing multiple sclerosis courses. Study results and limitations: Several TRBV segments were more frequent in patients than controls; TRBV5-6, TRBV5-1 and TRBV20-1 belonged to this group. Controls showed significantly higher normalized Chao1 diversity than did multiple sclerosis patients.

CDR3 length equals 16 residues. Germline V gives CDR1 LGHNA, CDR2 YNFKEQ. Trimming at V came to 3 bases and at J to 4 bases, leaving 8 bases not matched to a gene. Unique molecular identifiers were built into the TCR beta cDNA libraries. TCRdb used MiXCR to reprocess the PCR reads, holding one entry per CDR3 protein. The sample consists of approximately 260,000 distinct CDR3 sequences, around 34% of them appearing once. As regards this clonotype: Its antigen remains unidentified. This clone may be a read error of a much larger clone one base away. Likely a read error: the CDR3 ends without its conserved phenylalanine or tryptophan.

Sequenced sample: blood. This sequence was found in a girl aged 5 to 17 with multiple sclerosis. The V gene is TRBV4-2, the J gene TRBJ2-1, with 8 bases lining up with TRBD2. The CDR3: CASSQDTSGGYNEQFS. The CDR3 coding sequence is TGTGCCAGCAGCCAGGATACTAGCGGAGGGTACAATGAGCAGTTCTCC.